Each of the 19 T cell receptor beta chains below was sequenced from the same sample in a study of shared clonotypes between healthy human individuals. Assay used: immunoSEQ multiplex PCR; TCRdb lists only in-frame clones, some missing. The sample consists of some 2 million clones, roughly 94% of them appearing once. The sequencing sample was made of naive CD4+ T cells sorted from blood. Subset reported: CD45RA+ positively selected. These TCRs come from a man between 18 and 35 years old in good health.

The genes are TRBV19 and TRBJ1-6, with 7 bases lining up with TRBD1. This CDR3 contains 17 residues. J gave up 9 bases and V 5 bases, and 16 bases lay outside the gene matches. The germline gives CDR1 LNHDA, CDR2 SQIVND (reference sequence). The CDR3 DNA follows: TGTGCCAGTAGTCCACTCCTCAGACAGGGTTTAATTTCACCCCTCCACTTT. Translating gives CASSPLLRQGLISPLHF.

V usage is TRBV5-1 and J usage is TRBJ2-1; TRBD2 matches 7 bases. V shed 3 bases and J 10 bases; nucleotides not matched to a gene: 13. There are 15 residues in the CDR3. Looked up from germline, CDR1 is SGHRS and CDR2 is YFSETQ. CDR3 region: CASSSNLDSGGEQFF. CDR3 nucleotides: TGCGCCAGCAGCTCTAACCTCGATTCGGGGGGAGAGCAGTTCTTC.

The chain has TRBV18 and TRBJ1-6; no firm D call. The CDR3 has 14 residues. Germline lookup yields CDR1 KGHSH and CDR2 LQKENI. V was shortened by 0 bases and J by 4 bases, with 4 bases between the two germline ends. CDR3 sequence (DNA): TGTGCCAGCTCACCACCGAATTATAATTCACCCCTCCACTTT. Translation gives CASSPPNYNSPLHF.

For the CDR3, the DNA is TGTGCCAGCAGCTTGTCGGGGGCTCGGGAGCAGTACTTC. Protein sequence: CASSLSGAREQYF. This chain joins TRBV7-9 and TRBJ2-7; the D gene could be TRBD1 or TRBD2 (6 bases each). Germline values: CDR1 SEHNR, CDR2 FQNEAQ (reference sequence). The CDR3 covers 13 residues. The V and J ends lost 3 bases and 7 bases respectively, with 13 bases between them.

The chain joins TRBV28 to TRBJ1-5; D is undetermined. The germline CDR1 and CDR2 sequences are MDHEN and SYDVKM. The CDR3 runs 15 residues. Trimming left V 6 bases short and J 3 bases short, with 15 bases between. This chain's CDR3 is CASRALGGLNQPQHF. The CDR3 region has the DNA TGTGCCAGCAGGGCCTTGGGTGGCCTCAATCAGCCCCAGCATTTT.

The CDR3 DNA sequence: TGTGCCAGTAGTAGTCCCGGGACAGGGAACTATGGCTACACCTTC. It translates to CASSSPGTGNYGYTF. This chain uses TRBV19 with TRBJ1-2; 9 positions agree with TRBD1. Germline CDR1 reads LNHDA; CDR2 reads SQIVND (reference sequence). The CDR3 totals 15 residues. V was clipped by 4 bases and J by 2 bases; unmatched bases: 5. Drawing the rest from reference TRBV19 and TRBJ1-2, the complete variable domain is DGGITQSPKYLFRKEGQNVTLSCEQNLNHDAMYWYRQDPGQGLRLIYYSQIVNDFQKGDIAEGYSVSREKKESFPLTVTSAQKNPTAFYLCASSSPGTGNYGYTFGSGTRLTVV.

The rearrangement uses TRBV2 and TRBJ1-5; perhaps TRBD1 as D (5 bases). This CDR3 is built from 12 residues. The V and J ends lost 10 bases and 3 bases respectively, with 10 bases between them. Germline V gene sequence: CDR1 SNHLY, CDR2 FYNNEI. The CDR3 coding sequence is TGTGCCACCGGGACGGACAATCAGCCCCAGCATTTT. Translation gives CATGTDNQPQHF.

For the CDR3, the DNA is TGCGCCAGCAAAAAAGGGACAGGGGGTTTCGACGAGCAGTACTTC. This codes for CASKKGTGGFDEQYF. The V gene is TRBV5-1, the J gene TRBJ2-7, with TRBD1 matching over 11 bases. The V gene end was trimmed by 6 bases and the J gene end by 5 bases; junction bases not matched to a gene: 10. The germline CDR1 and CDR2 sequences are SGHRS and YFSETQ. The CDR3 totals 15 residues.

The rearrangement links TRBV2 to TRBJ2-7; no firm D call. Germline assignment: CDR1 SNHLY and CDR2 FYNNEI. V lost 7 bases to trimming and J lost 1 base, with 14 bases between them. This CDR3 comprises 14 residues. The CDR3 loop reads CASNVGGPSYEQYF. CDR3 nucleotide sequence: TGTGCCAGCAACGTCGGCGGACCTTCCTACGAGCAGTACTTC.

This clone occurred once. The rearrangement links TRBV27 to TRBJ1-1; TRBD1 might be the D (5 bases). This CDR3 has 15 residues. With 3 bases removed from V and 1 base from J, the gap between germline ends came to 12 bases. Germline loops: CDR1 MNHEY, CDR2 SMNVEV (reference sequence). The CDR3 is CASSLHGAQNTEAFF. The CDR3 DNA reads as TGTGCCAGCAGTTTGCATGGGGCGCAGAACACTGAAGCTTTCTTT.

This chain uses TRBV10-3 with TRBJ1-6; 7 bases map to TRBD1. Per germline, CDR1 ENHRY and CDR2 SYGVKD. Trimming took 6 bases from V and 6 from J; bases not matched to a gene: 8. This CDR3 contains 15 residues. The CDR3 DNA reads TGTGCCATCAGGGGAGCCCGGGACAGTAATTCACCCCTCCACTTT. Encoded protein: CAIRGARDSNSPLHF.

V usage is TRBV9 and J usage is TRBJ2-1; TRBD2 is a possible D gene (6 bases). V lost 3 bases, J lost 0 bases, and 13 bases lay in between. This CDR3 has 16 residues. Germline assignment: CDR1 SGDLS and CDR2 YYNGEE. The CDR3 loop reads CASSGGAGTSYNEQFF. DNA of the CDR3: TGTGCCAGCAGCGGAGGAGCGGGCACCTCCTACAATGAGCAGTTCTTC.

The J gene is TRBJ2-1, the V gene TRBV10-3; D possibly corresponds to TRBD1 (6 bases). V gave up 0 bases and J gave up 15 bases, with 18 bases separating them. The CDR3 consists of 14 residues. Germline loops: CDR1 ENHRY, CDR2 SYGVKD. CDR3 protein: CAISESFVTGEGFF. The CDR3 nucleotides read TGTGCCATCAGTGAGTCGTTTGTGACAGGAGAAGGGTTCTTC.

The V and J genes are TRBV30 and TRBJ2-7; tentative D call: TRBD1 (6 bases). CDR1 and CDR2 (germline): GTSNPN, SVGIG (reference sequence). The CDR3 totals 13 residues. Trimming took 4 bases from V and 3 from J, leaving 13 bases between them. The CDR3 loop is CAWKVQGDYEQYF. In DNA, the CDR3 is TGTGCCTGGAAAGTACAGGGAGACTACGAGCAGTACTTC. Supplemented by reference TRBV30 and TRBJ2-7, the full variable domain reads SQTIHQWPATLVQPVGSPLSLECTVEGTSNPNLYWYRQAAGRGLQLLFYSVGIGQISSEVPQNLSASRPQDRQFILSSKKLLLSDSGFYLCAWKVQGDYEQYFGPGTRLTVT.

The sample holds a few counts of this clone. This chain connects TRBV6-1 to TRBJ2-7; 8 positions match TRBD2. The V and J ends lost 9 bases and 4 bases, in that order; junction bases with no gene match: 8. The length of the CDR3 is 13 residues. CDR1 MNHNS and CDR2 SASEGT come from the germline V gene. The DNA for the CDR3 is TGTGCCAGTGTGCGGGGGGCACTATACGAGCAGTACTTC. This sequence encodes CASVRGALYEQYF.

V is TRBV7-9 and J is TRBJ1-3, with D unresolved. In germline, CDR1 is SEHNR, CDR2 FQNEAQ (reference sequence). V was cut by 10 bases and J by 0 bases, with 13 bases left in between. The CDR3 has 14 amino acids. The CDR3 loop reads CATSPPGSGNTIYF. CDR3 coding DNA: TGTGCCACTTCCCCCCCTGGCTCTGGAAACACCATATATTTT.

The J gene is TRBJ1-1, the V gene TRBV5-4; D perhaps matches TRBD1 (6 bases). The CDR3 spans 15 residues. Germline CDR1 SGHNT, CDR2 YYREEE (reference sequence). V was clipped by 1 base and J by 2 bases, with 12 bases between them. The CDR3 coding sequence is TGTGCCAGCAGCTTGTGGGACATCCCAAACACTGAAGCTTTCTTT. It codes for CASSLWDIPNTEAFF.

CDR3 bases: TGTGCCAGCAGTTACTCACCAGGAACGAACACTGAAGCTTTCTTT. Its translation: CASSYSPGTNTEAFF. The chain has TRBV6-5 and TRBJ1-1; D uncertain. In germline, CDR1 is MNHEY, CDR2 SVGAGI. V dropped 0 bases and J dropped 1 base, with 9 bases sitting between them. The CDR3 is made up of 15 amino acids.

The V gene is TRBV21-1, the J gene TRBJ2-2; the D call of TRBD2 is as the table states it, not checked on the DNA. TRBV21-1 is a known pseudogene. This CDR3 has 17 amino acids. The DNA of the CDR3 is TGTGCCAGCAGCAAAAAGGCGGGAAAAGTCACCCCCGGGGAGCTGTTTTTT. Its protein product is CASSKKAGKVTPGELFF.